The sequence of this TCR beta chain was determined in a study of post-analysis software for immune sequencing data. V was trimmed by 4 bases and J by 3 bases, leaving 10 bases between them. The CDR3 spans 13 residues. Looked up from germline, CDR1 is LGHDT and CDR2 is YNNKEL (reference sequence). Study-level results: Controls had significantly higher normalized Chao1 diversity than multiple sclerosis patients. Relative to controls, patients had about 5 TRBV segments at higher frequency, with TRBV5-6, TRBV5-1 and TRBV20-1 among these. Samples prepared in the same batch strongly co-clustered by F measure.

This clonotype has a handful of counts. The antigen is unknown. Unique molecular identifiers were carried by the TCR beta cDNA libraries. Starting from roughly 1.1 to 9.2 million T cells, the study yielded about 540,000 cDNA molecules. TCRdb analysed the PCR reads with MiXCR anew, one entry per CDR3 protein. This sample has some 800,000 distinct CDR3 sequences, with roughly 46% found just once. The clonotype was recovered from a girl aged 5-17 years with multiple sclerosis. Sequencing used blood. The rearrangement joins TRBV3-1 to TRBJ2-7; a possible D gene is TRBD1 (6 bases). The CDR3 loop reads CASSRDTRYEQYF. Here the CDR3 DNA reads TGTGCCAGCAGCCGGGACACTCGCTACGAGCAGTACTTC.